The sequence of this T cell receptor beta chain was determined in a study of T-cell reconstitution after alpha-beta-depleted transplantation in children. The germline CDR1 and CDR2 sequences are SGDLS and YYNGEE. The CDR3 length is 16 residues. Trimming removed 3 bases from V and 2 bases from J, with 15 bases in between. This clonotype was observed at least ten times. A library of TCRbeta sequences, prepared with unique molecular identifiers, was generated. In TCRdb, the PCR reads were re-called with MiXCR into one record per CDR3 protein. The data hold approximately 400,000 distinct CDR3 sequences, with about a tenth observed a single time.

The TCR originated in a human donor who donated a stem cell graft to a child with acute myeloid leukemia. This chain links TRBV9 with TRBJ2-1, with D maybe TRBD1 (5 bases). This material consisted of PBMCs from the stem cell graft donor, taken from the stem cell graft. CDR3 bases: TGTGCCAGCAGCGCCGACAGCGATCTAACCTACAATGAGCAGTTCTTC. Residues: CASSADSDLTYNEQFF.